The source of this TCR beta chain is a study of graft-versus-host responses after intestinal transplantation. On the study more broadly: Recipients got multivisceral, liver-intestinal, or isolated intestinal transplants. Anti-thymocyte globulin induction, then tacrolimus and steroids for 3 to 4 years, went to all recipients. Study-wide findings and caveats: Among recipient marrow samples, GvH clones were found; some appeared first in ileum or blood.

V dropped 2 bases and J dropped 4 bases, with 8 bases sitting between them. Looked up from germline, CDR1 is MNHEY and CDR2 is SMNVEV (reference sequence). The CDR3 sequence is 13 residues long. Generated by immunoSEQ multiplex PCR, the TCRdb table keeps only in-frame clones and is missing some. The profile covers about 15,000 clones, with 70% to 85% appearing a single time and under 3.5% taken by the ten largest. Lymphocytes (intraepithelial and lamina propria) were released by processing the graft tissue. As concerns this clone: Its antigen is still unknown.

The V call is TRBV27, the J call TRBJ1-1, with no clear D. The TCR originated in a human patient who received an intestinal transplant, so some T cells may come from the graft donor. Source: ileum tissue, taken 14 days after transplant. The CDR3 here is CASSLVDTTEAFF. In nucleotides, the CDR3 is TGTGCCAGCAGTTTAGTCGACACCACTGAAGCTTTCTTT.